The source of this TCR beta chain is a study of OX40 agonist ivuxolimab in advanced cancers. Study as a whole: The patients received ivuxolimab by intravenous route every 2 weeks at 0.01 to 10 mg/kg.

Notes on the study in general: Relative to CD4+ cells, CD8+ T cells on average had more expanded clones.

About this clone itself: Its antigen is as yet unknown.

Clones were sequenced by immunoSEQ multiplex PCR, and TCRdb holds only the in-frame ones, with some missing. The sample yields 20,000 to 25,000 clones, 84% seen once. The ends were cut back, 3 bases at V and 5 bases at J, with 7 bases in the middle. The CDR3 has 12 amino acids. CDR1 SEHNR and CDR2 FQNEAQ come from the germline V gene (reference sequence). This chain connects TRBV7-9 to TRBJ1-2, with D unresolved. This clonotype was obtained from an adult with an advanced solid tumor such as melanoma, head and neck, liver or kidney cancer. The sample here was CD4+ or CD8+ T cells sorted from blood, taken in a trial of the OX40 agonist ivuxolimab. CDR3 loop: CASSLGGYGYTF. In DNA, the CDR3 is TGTGCCAGCAGCTTGGGAGGGTATGGCTACACCTTC. Based on the CDR3 plus reference TRBV7-9 and TRBJ1-2, the full variable domain is DTGVSQNPRHKITKRGQNVTFRCDPISEHNRLYWYRQTLGQGPEFLTYFQNEAQLEKSRLLSDRFSAERPKGSFSTLEIQRTEQGDSAMYLCASSLGGYGYTFGSGTRLTVV.